These 18 T cell receptor beta chains originate from one sample sequenced in a study of CD8+CD57+ T cells in acquired aplastic anemia. Both TCR beta VDJ combination and CDR3 sequence profiling were carried out. Genomic DNA was the template for this profiling. Using its own MiXCR run on the reads, TCRdb lists one record per CDR3 protein. The sample lists hundreds of thousands of distinct CDR3 sequences; under 40% were seen once. Selection for sequencing was limited to patients who had shown CD8+CD57+ cell expansion by flow cytometry. The sample was sorted CD4+, CD8+, or CD8+CD57+ T cells (not recorded which) from PBMCs. The receptor set was obtained from a human donor with aplastic anemia.

This chain joins TRBV3-1 and TRBJ2-7, with D perhaps TRBD1 (7 bases). V was cut by 0 bases and J by 6 bases, with 15 bases left in between. This CDR3 is 15 amino acids long. Per germline, CDR1 LGHDT and CDR2 YNNKEL (reference sequence). The CDR3 region is CASSQEWAGGLEQYF. The CDR3, as DNA: TGTGCCAGCAGCCAAGAGTGGGCAGGGGGGCTCGAGCAGTACTTC.

The gene calls are TRBV4-1 and TRBJ2-3; 11 nucleotides agree with TRBD2. Germline V lookup: CDR1 MGHRA, CDR2 YSYEKL. CDR3 size: 18 residues. V dropped 3 bases and J dropped 5; count of bases not matched to a gene: 13. The CDR3 DNA is TGCGCCAGCAGCCACCCCAGCGGACTAGCGGGTTTTAAAGATACGCAGTATTTT. This sequence encodes CASSHPSGLAGFKDTQYF.

This clonotype was seen only a few times. This chain joins TRBV15 and TRBJ1-1; weak D call: TRBD1 (5 bases). Trimming left V 1 base short and J 3 bases short, with 6 bases between. This CDR3 has 13 residues. Germline CDR1 reads LNHNV; CDR2 reads YYDKDF (reference sequence). The CDR3 sequence: CATSRARDTEAFF. The CDR3 DNA is TGTGCCACCAGCAGAGCCAGGGACACTGAAGCTTTCTTT.

Ten or more counts support this clonotype. This chain uses TRBV20-1 with TRBJ2-7; D unresolved. Germline values: CDR1 DFQATT, CDR2 SNEGSKA (reference sequence). The CDR3 has 14 amino acids. The V end lost 0 bases, the J end lost 4 bases, and 13 bases lay between the germline ends. CDR3 region: CSARDQQPPYEQYF. The CDR3 nucleotides are TGCAGTGCTAGAGATCAACAGCCTCCATACGAGCAGTACTTC.

In the case of this clonotype: The junction departs from germline at one end; a sequencing error may be responsible. This sequence joins TRBV24-1 and TRBJ1-2; D unresolved. Germline V CDR1 and CDR2: KGHDR, SFDVKD. CDR3 length: 13 residues. The CDR3 nucleotides are TGTGCCAGCAGTTTATCATTCACTCATGGCTACACCTTC. This codes for CASSLSFTHGYTF.

This clonotype has ten or more counts. J is TRBJ1-1 and V is TRBV24-1, with D possibly TRBD1 on 5 matching bases. CDR1 and CDR2 (germline): KGHDR, SFDVKD. V lost 4 bases to trimming and J lost 4 bases, with 12 bases between them. CDR3 length: 14 residues. Here the CDR3 DNA reads TGTGCCACCAGTGAGGGACGCCGGGTCACTGAAGCTTTCTTT. It yields the protein CATSEGRRVTEAFF.

V and J are TRBV15 and TRBJ2-5, with a weak D call TRBD2 (5 bases). Trimming took 1 base from V and 7 from J, leaving 16 bases between them. This CDR3 comprises 15 residues. CDR1 is LNHNV and CDR2 is YYDKDF in the germline V gene (reference sequence). CDR3 sequence (DNA): TGTGCCACCAGCAGAGGCCGAGGGTACGAAGGGACCCAGTACTTC. Translation: CATSRGRGYEGTQYF.

In its sample, this clonotype was seen a few times. This chain links TRBV5-6 with TRBJ2-3, with D possibly being TRBD2 (6 bases). The CDR3 is 15 residues long. Germline-derived CDR1 and CDR2 are SGHDT and YYEEEE. The V and J ends lost 2 bases and 3 bases respectively, with 13 bases between them. This chain's CDR3 is CASSFGGSGTDTQYF. CDR3 coding DNA: TGTGCCAGCAGCTTTGGGGGGAGTGGTACAGATACGCAGTATTTT.

A single count supports this clonotype. This chain uses TRBV15 with TRBJ2-7, with D perhaps being TRBD1 or TRBD2 (5 bases each). Germline CDR1 is LNHNV and CDR2 is YYDKDF (reference sequence). V lost 2 bases, J lost 6 bases, and 8 bases lay in between. The CDR3 loop spans 12 amino acids. CDR3 nucleotide sequence: TGTGCCACCAGCAGACAGGGAGCCGAGCAGTACTTC. This codes for CATSRQGAEQYF.

This clonotype has a count of ten or more. The chain recombines TRBV27 with TRBJ1-6; D ambiguous. V was pared by 2 bases and J by 8 bases, with 7 bases between. Germline loops: CDR1 MNHEY, CDR2 SMNVEV (reference sequence). The CDR3 consists of 13 residues. For the CDR3, the DNA is TGTGCCAGCAGTTTACAGACGGATTCACCCCTCCACTTT. Protein sequence: CASSLQTDSPLHF.

This clonotype was seen only a few times. The chain employs TRBV30 and TRBJ2-7, with D maybe TRBD2 (6 bases). V lost 7 bases and J 3 bases, leaving 10 bases between the germline ends. Germline-derived CDR1 and CDR2 are GTSNPN and SVGIG (reference sequence). The CDR3 totals 11 residues. In DNA form, the CDR3 reads TGTGCCTCGGGAGCTGGCTACGAGCAGTACTTC. Translation gives CASGAGYEQYF.

The chain uses TRBV15 and TRBJ2-7; D gene ambiguous. Looked up from germline, CDR1 is LNHNV and CDR2 is YYDKDF (reference sequence). The CDR3 length is 12 residues. The V and J ends lost 9 bases and 0 bases respectively, with 9 bases between them. The CDR3 region is CATTHSSYEQYF. For the CDR3, the DNA is TGTGCCACGACCCACAGCTCCTACGAGCAGTACTTC. The variable domain in full, with the rest retrieved from reference TRBV15 and TRBJ2-7, is DAMVIQNPRYQVTQFGKPVTLSCSQTLNHNVMYWYQQKSSQAPKLLFHYYDKDFNNEADTPDNFQSRRPNTSFCFLDIRSPGLGDTAMYLCATTHSSYEQYFGPGTRLTVT.

Many counts were recorded for this clonotype. The chain carries TRBV15 and TRBJ2-3, with D uncertain. This CDR3 region has 14 residues. The V end was cut by 0 bases, the J end by 4 bases, with 8 bases between. CDR1 LNHNV and CDR2 YYDKDF come from the germline V gene (reference sequence). The CDR3 here is CATSRDPSADTQYF. The CDR3 nucleotides read TGTGCCACCAGCAGAGACCCCTCGGCAGATACGCAGTATTTT.

The chain combines TRBV25-1 with TRBJ1-5; D is unclear. This CDR3 is built from 15 residues. The germline V and J ends were trimmed by 8 bases and 11 bases, with 25 bases remaining between them. In germline, CDR1 is MGHDK, CDR2 SYGVNS. Here the CDR3 reads CASSSHLSFVNTQHF. CDR3 nucleotide sequence: TGTGCCAGCTCCTCACATCTCAGTTTTGTAAATACCCAGCATTTT.

This clonotype occurred many times. This CDR3 is CARDREDYGYTF. CDR3 in DNA: TGTGCCCGGGACAGGGAGGACTATGGCTACACCTTC. The V call is TRBV19, the J call TRBJ1-2, with TRBD1 matching 9 bases. CDR3 length: 12 residues. V trimming: 11 bases; J trimming: 3 bases; junction bases outside the gene matches: 4. Germline lookup yields CDR1 LNHDA and CDR2 SQIVND (reference sequence).

V gene TRBV6-5 combines with J gene TRBJ1-3, with TRBD1 as a possible D gene (5 bases). The V gene lost 7 bases and the J gene lost 0 bases, with 13 bases spanning the gap. This CDR3 is 15 amino acids long. Germline CDR1 is MNHEY and CDR2 is SVGAGI. This chain's CDR3 is CASTSDRASGNTIYF. The CDR3 DNA sequence: TGTGCCAGCACTTCCGACAGAGCCTCTGGAAACACCATATATTTT.

This clonotype is a singleton in its sample. The J gene is TRBJ2-1, the V gene TRBV11-2; 9 positions agree with TRBD1. Germline assignment: CDR1 SGHAT and CDR2 FQNNGV. V trimming: 2 bases; J trimming: 1 base; junction bases outside the gene matches: 3. This CDR3 comprises 16 residues. The CDR3 loop is CASSLTGQGSYNEQFF. The CDR3 DNA is TGTGCCAGCAGCTTAACCGGACAGGGGTCCTACAATGAGCAGTTCTTC. Looking up the rest from reference TRBV11-2 and TRBJ2-1 gives the full variable domain: EAGVAQSPRYKIIEKRQSVAFWCNPISGHATLYWYQQILGQGPKLLIQFQNNGVVDDSQLPKDRFSAERLKGVDSTLKIQPAKLEDSAVYLCASSLTGQGSYNEQFFGPGTRLTVL.

This clonotype was counted at least ten times. V usage is TRBV2 and J usage is TRBJ2-2; D not certain. Trimming took 6 bases from V and 6 from J, leaving 11 bases between them. The CDR3 has 13 amino acids. The germline V gene has CDR1 SNHLY and CDR2 FYNNEI. CDR3 in amino acids: CASRADRAGELFF. CDR3 sequence (DNA): TGTGCCAGCAGGGCCGATCGGGCCGGGGAGCTGTTTTTT.